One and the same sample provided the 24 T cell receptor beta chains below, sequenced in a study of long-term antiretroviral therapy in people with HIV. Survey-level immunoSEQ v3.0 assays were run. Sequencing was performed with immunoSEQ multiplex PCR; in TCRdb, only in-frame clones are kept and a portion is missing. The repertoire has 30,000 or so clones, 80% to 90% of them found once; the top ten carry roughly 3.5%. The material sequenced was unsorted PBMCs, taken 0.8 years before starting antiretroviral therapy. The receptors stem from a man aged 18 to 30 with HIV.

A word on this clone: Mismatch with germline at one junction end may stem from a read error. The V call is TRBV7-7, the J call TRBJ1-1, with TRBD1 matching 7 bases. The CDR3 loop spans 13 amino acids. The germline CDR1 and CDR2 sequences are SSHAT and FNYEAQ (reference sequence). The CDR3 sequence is CASSTGEGTEAFF. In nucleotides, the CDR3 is TGTGCTAGCAGCACAGGGGAGGGTACTGAAGCTTTCTTT.

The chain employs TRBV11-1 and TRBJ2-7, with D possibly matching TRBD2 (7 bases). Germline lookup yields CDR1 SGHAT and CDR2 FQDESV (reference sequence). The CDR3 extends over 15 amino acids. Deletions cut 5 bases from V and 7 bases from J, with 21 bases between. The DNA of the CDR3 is TGTGCCAGCAGCACGGGGGGAGGACAGCTACTAGAGCAGTACTTC. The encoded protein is CASSTGGGQLLEQYF.

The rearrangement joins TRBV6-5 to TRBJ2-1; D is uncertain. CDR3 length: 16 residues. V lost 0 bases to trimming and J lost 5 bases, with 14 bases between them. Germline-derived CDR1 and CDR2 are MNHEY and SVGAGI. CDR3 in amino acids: CASSYSGSTMDNEQFF. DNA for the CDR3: TGTGCCAGCAGTTACTCAGGGTCGACCATGGACAATGAGCAGTTCTTC.

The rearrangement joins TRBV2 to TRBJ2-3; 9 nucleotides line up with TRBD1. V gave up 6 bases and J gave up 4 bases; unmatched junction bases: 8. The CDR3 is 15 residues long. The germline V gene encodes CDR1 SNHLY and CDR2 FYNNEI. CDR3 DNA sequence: TGTGCCAGCAGGTTGACAGGGGGTAGCGCAGATACGCAGTATTTT. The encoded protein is CASRLTGGSADTQYF.

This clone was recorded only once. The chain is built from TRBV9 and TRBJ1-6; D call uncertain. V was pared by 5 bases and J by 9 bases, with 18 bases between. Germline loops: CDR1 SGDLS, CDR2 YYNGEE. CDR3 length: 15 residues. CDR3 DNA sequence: TGTGCCAGCAGTGAAGTCGCTGGAGCTAGTTCACCCCTCCACTTT. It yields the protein CASSEVAGASSPLHF.

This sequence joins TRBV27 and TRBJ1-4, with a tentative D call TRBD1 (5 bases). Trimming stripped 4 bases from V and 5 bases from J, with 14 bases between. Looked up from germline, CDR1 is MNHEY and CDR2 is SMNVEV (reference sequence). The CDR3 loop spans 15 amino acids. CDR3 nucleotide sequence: TGTGCCAGCAGTTCCCCAGGGATGGGCAATGAAAAACTGTTTTTT. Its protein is CASSSPGMGNEKLFF.

This CDR3 is CASSMGRNQPQHF. CDR3 sequence (DNA): TGTGCCAGTAGTATGGGCCGGAATCAGCCCCAGCATTTT. The V gene is TRBV19, the J gene TRBJ1-5; no definite D call. This CDR3 is built from 13 residues. Germline V CDR1 and CDR2: LNHDA, SQIVND (reference sequence). Trimming took off 3 bases at V and 4 bases at J, with 7 bases between the two ends.

Here the CDR3 DNA reads TGTGCCACCAGCCCAGGGGGCACAGATACGCAGTATTTT. This translates into CATSPGGTDTQYF. The chain recombines TRBV15 with TRBJ2-3; a weak D match, TRBD1 (6 bases). CDR3 length: 13 amino acids. V was shortened by 5 bases and J by 1 base, with 7 bases between the two germline ends. CDR1 is LNHNV and CDR2 is YYDKDF in the germline V gene (reference sequence).

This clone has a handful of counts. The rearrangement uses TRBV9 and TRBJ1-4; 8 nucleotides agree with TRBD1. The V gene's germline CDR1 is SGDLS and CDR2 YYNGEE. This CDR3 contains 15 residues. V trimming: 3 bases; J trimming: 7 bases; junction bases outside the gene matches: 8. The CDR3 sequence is CASSGGQGAGEKLFF. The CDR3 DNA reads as TGTGCCAGCAGCGGAGGTCAGGGGGCGGGTGAAAAACTGTTTTTT. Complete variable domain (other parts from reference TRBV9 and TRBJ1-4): DSGVTQTPKHLITATGQRVTLRCSPRSGDLSVYWYQQSLDQGLQFLIQYYNGEERAKGNILERFSAQQFPDLHSELNLSSLELGDSALYFCASSGGQGAGEKLFFGSGTQLSVL.

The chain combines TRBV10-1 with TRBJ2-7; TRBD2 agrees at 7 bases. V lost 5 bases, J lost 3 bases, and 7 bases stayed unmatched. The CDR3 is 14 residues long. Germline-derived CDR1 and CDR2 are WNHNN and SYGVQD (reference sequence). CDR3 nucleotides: TGCGCCAGCAGTAGAGGGAGGGCCCGCTACGAGCAGTACTTC. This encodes CASSRGRARYEQYF.

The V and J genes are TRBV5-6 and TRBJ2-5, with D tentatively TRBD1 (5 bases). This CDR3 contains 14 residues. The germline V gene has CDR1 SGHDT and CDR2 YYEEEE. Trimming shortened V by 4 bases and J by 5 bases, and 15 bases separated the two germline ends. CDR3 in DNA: TGTGCCAGCAGCCGAAGGGGCTATGAGGAGACCCAGTACTTC. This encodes CASSRRGYEETQYF.

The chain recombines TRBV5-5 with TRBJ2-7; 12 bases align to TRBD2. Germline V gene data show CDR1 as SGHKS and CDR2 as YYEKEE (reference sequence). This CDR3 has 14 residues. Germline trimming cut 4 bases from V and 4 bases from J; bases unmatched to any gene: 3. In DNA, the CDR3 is TGTGCCAGCAGCCGACTAGCGGGAGAATACGAGCAGTACTTC. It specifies CASSRLAGEYEQYF.

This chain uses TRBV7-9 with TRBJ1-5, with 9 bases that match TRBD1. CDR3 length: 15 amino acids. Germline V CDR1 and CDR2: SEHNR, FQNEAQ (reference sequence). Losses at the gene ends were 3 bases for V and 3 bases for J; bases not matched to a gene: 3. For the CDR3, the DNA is TGTGCCAGCAGCTTCGGGACAGGGTTCAATCAGCCCCAGCATTTT. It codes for CASSFGTGFNQPQHF.

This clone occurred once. The CDR3 coding sequence is TGTGCCAGCAGCGGAGTTGGAAACACCATATATTTT. It translates to CASSGVGNTIYF. The chain couples TRBV9 to TRBJ1-3; the D is unclear. V lost 3 bases, J lost 3 bases, and 4 bases lay in between. Germline V gene data show CDR1 as SGDLS and CDR2 as YYNGEE. The CDR3 has 12 residues.

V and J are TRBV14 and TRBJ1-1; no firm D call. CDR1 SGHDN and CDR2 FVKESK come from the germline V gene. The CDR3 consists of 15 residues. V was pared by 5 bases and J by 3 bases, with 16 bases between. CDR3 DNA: TGTGCCAGCAGCTCGAAAAACCGGGTTCACACTGAAGCTTTCTTT. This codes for CASSSKNRVHTEAFF.

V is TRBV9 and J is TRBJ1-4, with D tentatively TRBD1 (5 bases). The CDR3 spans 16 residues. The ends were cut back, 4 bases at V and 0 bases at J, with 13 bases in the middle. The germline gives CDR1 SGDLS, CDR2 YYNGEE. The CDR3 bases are TGTGCCAGCAGCTTTGGTGGGACCGCAACTAATGAAAAACTGTTTTTT. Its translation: CASSFGGTATNEKLFF.

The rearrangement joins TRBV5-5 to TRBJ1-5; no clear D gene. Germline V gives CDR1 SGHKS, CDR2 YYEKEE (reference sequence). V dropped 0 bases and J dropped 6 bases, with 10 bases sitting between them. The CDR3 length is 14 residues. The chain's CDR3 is CASSLGGAGQPQHF. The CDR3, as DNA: TGTGCCAGCAGCTTGGGCGGCGCGGGTCAGCCCCAGCATTTT.

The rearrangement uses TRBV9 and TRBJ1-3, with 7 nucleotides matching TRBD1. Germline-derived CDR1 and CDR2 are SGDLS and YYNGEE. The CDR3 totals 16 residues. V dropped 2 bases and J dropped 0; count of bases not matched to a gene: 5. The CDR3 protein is CASSVAGTVSGNTIYF. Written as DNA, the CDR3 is TGTGCCAGCAGCGTTGCCGGGACAGTCTCTGGAAACACCATATATTTT.

CDR3 coding DNA: TGTGCCAGCAGTGACCTTATAGTTGGCTACACCTTC. This translates into CASSDLIVGYTF. V and J are TRBV6-5 and TRBJ1-2; unclear D gene. Germline V gene sequence: CDR1 MNHEY, CDR2 SVGAGI. The CDR3 is made up of 12 amino acids. V lost 5 bases and J 7 bases, leaving 11 bases between the germline ends.

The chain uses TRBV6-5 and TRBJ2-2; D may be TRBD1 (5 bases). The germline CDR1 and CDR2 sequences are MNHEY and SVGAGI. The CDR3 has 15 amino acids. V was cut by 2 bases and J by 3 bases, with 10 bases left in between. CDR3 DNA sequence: TGTGCCAGCAGTTACATGGAAGGGGACACCGGGGAGCTGTTTTTT. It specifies CASSYMEGDTGELFF.

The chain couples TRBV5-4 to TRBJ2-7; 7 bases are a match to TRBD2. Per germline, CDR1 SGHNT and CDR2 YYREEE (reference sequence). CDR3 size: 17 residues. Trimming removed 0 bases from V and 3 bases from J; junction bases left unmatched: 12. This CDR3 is CASSLGHGLAESYEQYF. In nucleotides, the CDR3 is TGTGCCAGCAGCTTGGGACATGGGCTAGCGGAAAGCTACGAGCAGTACTTC.

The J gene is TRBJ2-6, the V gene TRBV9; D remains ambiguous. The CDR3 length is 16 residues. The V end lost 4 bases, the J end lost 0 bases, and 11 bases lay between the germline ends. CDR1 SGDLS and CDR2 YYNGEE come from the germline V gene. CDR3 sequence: CASSTRPASGANVLTF. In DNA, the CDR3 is TGTGCCAGCAGCACCCGTCCCGCCTCTGGGGCCAACGTCCTGACTTTC.

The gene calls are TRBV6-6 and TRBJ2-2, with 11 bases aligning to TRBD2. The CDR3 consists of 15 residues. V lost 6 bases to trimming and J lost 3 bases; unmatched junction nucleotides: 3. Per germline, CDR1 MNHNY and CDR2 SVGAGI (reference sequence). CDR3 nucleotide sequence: TGTGCCAGCAGGGCACTAGCGGGGGACACCGGGGAGCTGTTTTTT. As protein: CASRALAGDTGELFF.

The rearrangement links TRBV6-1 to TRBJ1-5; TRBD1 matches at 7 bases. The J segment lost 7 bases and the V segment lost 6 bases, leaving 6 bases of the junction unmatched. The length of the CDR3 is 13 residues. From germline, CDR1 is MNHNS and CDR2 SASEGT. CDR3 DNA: TGTGCCAGCAGGCCTGACAGGGAACAGCCCCAGCATTTT. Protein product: CASRPDREQPQHF.